The T cell receptor (beta chain) described here comes from a study of cytomegalovirus exposure and HLA in healthy donors. Points from the study as a whole: The classifier reportedly diagnosed cytomegalovirus status with high sensitivity and specificity.

Concerning this clone itself: Antigen specificity is unknown.

The repertoire was sequenced with immunoSEQ multiplex PCR; TCRdb's copy has only in-frame clones and lacks some. Of some 210,000 clones detected, 80% to 90% appear once; the ten largest clones hold about 2%. Unmatched junction bases numbered 5, after V lost 3 bases and J lost 5 bases. Germline loops: CDR1 MNHEY, CDR2 SMNVEV (reference sequence). The CDR3 is 15 residues long. This TCR derives from a woman between 18 and 29 years old in good health and CMV-seropositive. This chain joins TRBV27 and TRBJ2-5; TRBD2 aligns across 11 bases. Sequenced: PBMCs. The CDR3 is CASSFSLAGVETQYF. The CDR3 nucleotides read TGTGCCAGCAGTTTCTCACTAGCGGGAGTTGAGACCCAGTACTTC.